This is a list of T cell receptor beta chains from one sample in a study of shared clonotypes between healthy human individuals. Sequenced by immunoSEQ multiplex PCR; TCRdb stores in-frame clones only, minus some. The sample holds about 2.5 million clones, 92% seen once. Sequencing used naive CD4+ T cells from PBMCs. The receptor set was obtained from a man aged 18-30 years in good health. Some clones in this sample may be carry-over from other donors' samples. The CDR3 runs from the conserved cysteine through the conserved F or W.

CDR3: CASSLGDPSQQYF
J: TRBJ2-7
V: TRBV27

CDR3: CASSQTSQGLSDEQYF
J: TRBJ2-7
V: TRBV4-1

CDR3: CASSAPKGTGELFF
J: TRBJ2-2
V: TRBV5-4

CDR3: CASTSRGAGNTEAFF
J: TRBJ1-1
V: TRBV19

CDR3: CASSLLGQRNEKLFF
J: TRBJ1-4
V: TRBV28

CDR3: CSVGLGLVKETQYF
J: TRBJ2-5
V: TRBV29-1

CDR3: CAWSVWRTSGSINEQFF
J: TRBJ2-1
V: TRBV30

CDR3: CASSSPKGTDSLDTQYF
J: TRBJ2-3
V: TRBV5-4

CDR3: CASNPWGGGQPQHF
J: TRBJ1-5
V: TRBV2

CDR3: CASRRGPIYEQYF
J: NA
V: TRBV2

CDR3: CASSLGTSALKGYEQYF
J: TRBJ2-7
V: TRBV5-1

CDR3: CAWSALFGGLFF
J: TRBJ1-4
V: TRBV30

CDR3: CASGFGLTEQETQYF
J: TRBJ2-5
V: TRBV6-1

CDR3: CASSAVQLRGYEQFF
J: TRBJ2-1
V: TRBV27

CDR3: CASSPTSRTDTQYF
J: TRBJ2-3
V: TRBV6-5

CDR3: CASSPTGTGFFTF
J: TRBJ1-2
V: TRBV11-2

CDR3: CASTRPGANIQYF
J: TRBJ2-4
V: TRBV5-5

CDR3: CASSAQGAGNTIYF
J: TRBJ1-3
V: TRBV5-1

CDR3: CASSSGLAVPETQYF
J: TRBJ2-5
V: TRBV5-1

CDR3: CASRYDVARTYEQYF
J: TRBJ2-7
V: TRBV5-1

CDR3: CASSYSRRGDYGYTF
J: TRBJ1-2
V: TRBV6-5

CDR3: CASSLSWGNYGYTF
J: TRBJ1-2
V: TRBV28

CDR3: CASSDPGLAGGGNEQFF
J: TRBJ2-1
V: TRBV5-1

CDR3: CASSSGLAGLTDTQYF
J: TRBJ2-3
V: TRBV5-5

CDR3: CASGSGTDTPSMYF
J: TRBJ2-5
V: TRBV19

CDR3: CASSEEGQGQADTQYF
J: TRBJ2-3
V: TRBV2

CDR3: CASSWGVATGELFF
J: TRBJ2-2
V: TRBV5-1

CDR3: CASSILDRGQNIQYF
J: TRBJ2-4
V: TRBV19

CDR3: CAISHGLAPISDTQYF
J: TRBJ2-3
V: TRBV10-3

CDR3: CASSPPGAGMLSGNTIYF
J: TRBJ1-3
V: TRBV18

CDR3: CARGRGPNTGELFF
J: TRBJ2-2
V: TRBV30

CDR3: CAWRTGWYGYTF
J: TRBJ1-2
V: TRBV30

CDR3: CASARRAGSPGELFF
J: TRBJ2-2
V: TRBV19

CDR3: CASSYGGSNYGYTF
J: TRBJ1-2
V: TRBV28

CDR3: CASSSVTGGYGYTF
J: TRBJ1-2
V: TRBV5-1

CDR3: CASSARALTGELFF
J: TRBJ2-2
V: TRBV19

CDR3: CASSQLGGTVGYTF
J: TRBJ1-2
V: TRBV14

CDR3: CASSADRSSYEQYF
J: TRBJ2-7
V: TRBV6-4

CDR3: CASSGSTDTQYF
J: TRBJ2-3
V: TRBV5-4

CDR3: CASNRGLAGASGEQFF
J: TRBJ2-1
V: TRBV9

CDR3: CASRILTNEQFF
J: TRBJ2-1
V: TRBV6-6

CDR3: CASSLLAGGEETQYF
J: TRBJ2-5
V: TRBV27

CDR3: CASSPRDNEQYF
J: TRBJ2-7
V: TRBV11-2

CDR3: CASSFLRPSQETQYF
J: TRBJ2-5
V: TRBV28

CDR3: CASSFRSGRLEKQYF
J: TRBJ2-7
V: TRBV7-9

CDR3: CASSISVNSYNEQFF
J: TRBJ2-1
V: TRBV19

CDR3: CAWRHTTGELFF
J: TRBJ2-2
V: TRBV30

CDR3: CASSTVSGSPNEQFF
J: TRBJ2-1
V: TRBV6-5

CDR3: CASRLDRAETYEQYF
J: TRBJ2-7
V: TRBV6-5

CDR3: CASSKHGELFF
J: TRBJ2-2
V: TRBV5-6

CDR3: CASSGGLAGETQYF
J: TRBJ2-5
V: TRBV5-1

CDR3: CASSVEAGYQFF
J: TRBJ2-1
V: TRBV9

CDR3: CASSYDRDTYNEQFF
J: TRBJ2-1
V: TRBV27

CDR3: CASSLALAGGETQYF
J: TRBJ2-5
V: TRBV28

CDR3: CAWSGTGSEKLFF
J: TRBJ1-4
V: TRBV30

CDR3: CASSFLASGSPYEQYF
J: TRBJ2-7
V: TRBV27

CDR3: CASRADLAGGMETQYF
J: TRBJ2-5
V: TRBV5-1

CDR3: CASSEDGNTIYF
J: TRBJ1-3
V: TRBV2

CDR3: CSVEGSSYEQYF
J: TRBJ2-7
V: TRBV29-1

CDR3: CASSRGGVATNEKLFF
J: TRBJ1-4
V: TRBV5-4